Listed here are 8 T cell receptor beta chains from one sample, sequenced in a study of tumor-infiltrating lymphocytes in primary liver carcinoma. Starting material of about 450 ng total RNA yielded TCR beta cDNA via a constant-region primer. Amplification in three nested multiplex PCR rounds with slightly modified ARM-PCR gave rise to TCR beta libraries. A C-beta reverse primer and TRBV1-TRBV30 forward primers served in each of the first two PCR rounds, at roughly 10 cycles apiece. TCRdb re-called the multiplex PCR reads through MiXCR, storing one row per CDR3 protein. Among fewer than 400,000 distinct CDR3 sequences, 65% were seen once, and the ten largest hold roughly 10%. The blood RNA (from unsorted whole blood) was obtained, and germline DNA was also extracted. Source material: peripheral blood. Receptor source: a man aged 40-49 years with primary liver carcinoma and hepatitis B virus infection.

This clonotype appeared once. The CDR3 end shows no conserved phenylalanine or tryptophan, and so a read error is likely. The DNA is left out, because the CDR3 cannot be placed on it with certainty; the CDR3 is given as TCRdb lists it. This chain links TRBV6-2 or TRBV6-3 with TRBJ2-7; TRBD2, the table's D call, was not compared with the DNA. Germline CDR1 reads MNHEY; CDR2 reads SVGEGT. A total of 17 residues make up the CDR3, ends included. CDR3 in amino acids: CASSYSYLAGPTYEQYL.

Comment on this clonotype: A much larger clone lies one base from this, so it may be a read error. J is TRBJ1-2 and V is TRBV4-2, with D uncertain. The CDR3 is made up of 14 amino acids. With 1 base removed from V and 7 bases from J, the gap between germline ends came to 13 bases. Looked up from germline, CDR1 is LGHNA and CDR2 is YNFKEQ. The CDR3 is CASSQGSGEGGYTF. CDR3 sequence (DNA): TGTGCCAGCAGCCAAGGTAGTGGGGAAGGTGGCTACACCTTC.

This clonotype was seen many times. The chain combines TRBV6-1 with TRBJ1-1; maybe TRBD1 (6 bases). Looked up from germline, CDR1 is MNHNS and CDR2 is SASEGT. The CDR3 runs to 14 residues. Trimming left V 8 bases short and J 0 bases short, with 13 bases between. This CDR3 reads CASREGGLNTEAFF. The CDR3 DNA sequence: TGTGCCAGCCGGGAAGGGGGGTTGAACACTGAAGCTTTCTTT.

This clonotype has just a few counts. The chain recombines TRBV11-2 with TRBJ2-1; TRBD2 aligns across 12 bases. CDR1 is SGHAT, CDR2 FQNNGV, per germline. Unmatched junction bases numbered 5, after V lost 5 bases and J lost 6 bases. CDR3 length: 15 amino acids. The CDR3 reads CASSLAGGPLNEQFF. In DNA, the CDR3 is TGTGCCAGCAGCCTAGCGGGAGGGCCCCTCAATGAGCAGTTCTTC.

There are many counts of this clonotype. The CDR3 reads CASTSGTGFYGYTF. As DNA, the CDR3 is TGTGCCAGTACTTCCGGGACAGGGTTCTATGGCTACACCTTC. V is TRBV6-1 and J is TRBJ1-2, with 9 positions matching TRBD1. CDR1 and CDR2 (germline): MNHNS, SASEGT. This CDR3 is built from 14 residues. J gave up 4 bases and V 9 bases, and 9 bases lay outside the gene matches.

Concerning this clonotype: At one boundary the junction diverges from the germline segment, which might be a read error. The chain carries TRBV4-3 and TRBJ2-1; D not resolved. The germline gives CDR1 LGHNA, CDR2 YSLEER. This CDR3 has 14 residues. The CDR3, as DNA: TGTGCCAGCAGCCACGATCCGGGCCTCCGAGATCTTTTCTTC. Its protein is CASSHDPGLRDLFF.

This clonotype was detected ten times or more. V gene TRBV6-5 combines with J gene TRBJ1-2; D perhaps matches TRBD1 (6 bases). CDR3 length: 14 amino acids. CDR1 is MNHEY and CDR2 is SVGAGI in the germline V gene. V lost 7 bases and J 6 bases, leaving 18 bases between the germline ends. The CDR3 loop reads CASTGTQGLNGYTF. CDR3 bases: TGTGCCAGCACTGGCACGCAGGGGTTAAATGGCTACACCTTC.

As regards this clonotype: A much more abundant neighbour one base away suggests this may be a read error. This rearrangement joins TRBV6-5 to TRBJ1-5; no clear D. From germline, CDR1 is MNHEY and CDR2 SVGAGI. The CDR3 runs to 15 residues. The CDR3 nucleotides read TGTACCAGCAGCCAGTCGTCGCACCCCATCTGGACCCAGCATTTT. This translates into CTSSQSSHPIWTQHF.